These T cell receptor beta chains were read from a single sample in a study of cytomegalovirus exposure and HLA in healthy donors. Method: immunoSEQ multiplex PCR; TCRdb's copy keeps in-frame clones and lacks some. The table records about 170,000 clones, 77% of them present only once. Sequencing used PBMCs. The receptors originated from a female donor in good health and CMV-seronegative. CDR3s include the opening cysteine and the closing phenylalanine or tryptophan. The order of the fields is CDR3 length, V gene, J gene, D gene, clone size, CDR3 protein, CDR3 DNA. The D gene is left open where the match is weak. Some rows have no size entry. The others give once, few or many, or a class for an expanded clone.

15	TRBV15	TRBJ2-6	-	-	CATSRDRGGANVLTF	TGTGCCACCAGCAGAGACAGGGGTGGGGCCAACGTCCTGACTTTC
12	TRBV6-6	TRBJ2-7	-	-	CASSPGDYEQYF	TGTGCCAGCAGTCCGGGAGACTACGAGCAGTACTTC
15	TRBV15	TRBJ2-5	-	-	CATSRVTGTQETQYF	TGTGCCACCAGCAGAGTAACAGGGACCCAAGAGACCCAGTACTTC
19	TRBV19	TRBJ2-4	TRBD2	few	CASSISGTSGPQAKNIQYF	TGTGCCAGTAGTATCTCCGGGACTAGCGGTCCGCAGGCCAAAAACATTCAGTACTTC
15	TRBV18	TRBJ1-4	TRBD1	-	CASSPWDRENEKLFF	TGTGCCAGCTCGCCATGGGACAGGGAAAATGAAAAACTGTTTTTT
15	TRBV10-3	TRBJ2-1	TRBD2	-	CAISRATGGGNEQFF	TGTGCCATCAGCAGAGCAACGGGGGGGGGCAATGAGCAGTTCTTC
13	TRBV28	TRBJ2-5	-	-	CASSSRVLETQYF	TGTGCCAGCAGTTCCAGGGTCCTAGAGACCCAGTACTTC
15	TRBV28	TRBJ2-7	TRBD2	-	CASRVPSGIGYEQYF	TGTGCCAGCAGGGTCCCTAGCGGGATTGGTTACGAGCAGTACTTC
15	TRBV29-1	TRBJ1-2	-	-	CSARKAGHLLYGYTF	TGCAGCGCCCGTAAAGCAGGGCACCTTTTGTATGGCTACACCTTC
16	TRBV6-6	TRBJ1-5	-	-	CASSYLRGGANQPQHF	TGTGCCAGCAGTTACTTACGGGGGGGAGCGAATCAGCCCCAGCATTTT
13	TRBV7-9	TRBJ2-5	-	-	CASSWGREETQYF	TGTGCCAGCAGCTGGGGCCGAGAAGAGACCCAGTACTTC
14	TRBV7-6	TRBJ1-6	-	-	CASSKDTDHSPLHF	TGTGCCAGCAGCAAGGACACGGATCATTCACCCCTCCACTTT
16	TRBV6-5	TRBJ2-1	-	-	CASSYTGLLGGNEQFF	TGTGCCAGCAGTTACACGGGACTTTTAGGAGGCAATGAGCAGTTCTTC
12	TRBV5-6	TRBJ2-7	-	few	CASSLLTDEQYF	TGTGCCAGCAGCTTGCTAACGGACGAGCAGTACTTC
14	TRBV27	TRBJ1-5	-	-	CASSPGQSNQPQHF	TGTGCCAGCAGTCCTGGACAGAGCAATCAGCCCCAGCATTTT
16	TRBV2	TRBJ2-3	TRBD2	-	CATKPRLASSTDTQYF	TGTGCCACCAAGCCCAGACTAGCCTCTAGCACAGATACGCAGTATTTT
14	TRBV28	TRBJ1-6	TRBD1	-	CASSPRQGHSPLHF	TGTGCCAGCAGTCCTAGACAGGGGCATTCACCCCTCCACTTT